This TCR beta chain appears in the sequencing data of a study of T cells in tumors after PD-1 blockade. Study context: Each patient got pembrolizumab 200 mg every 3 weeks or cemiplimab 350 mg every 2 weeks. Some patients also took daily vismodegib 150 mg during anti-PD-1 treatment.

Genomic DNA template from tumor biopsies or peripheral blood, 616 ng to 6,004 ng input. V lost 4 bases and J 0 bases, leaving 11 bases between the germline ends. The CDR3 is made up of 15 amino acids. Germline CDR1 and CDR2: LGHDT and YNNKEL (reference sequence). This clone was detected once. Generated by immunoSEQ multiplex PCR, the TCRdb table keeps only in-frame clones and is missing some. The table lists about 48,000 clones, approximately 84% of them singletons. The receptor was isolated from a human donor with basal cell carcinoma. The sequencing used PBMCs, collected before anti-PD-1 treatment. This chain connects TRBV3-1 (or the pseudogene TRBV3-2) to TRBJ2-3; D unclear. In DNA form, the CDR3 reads TGTGCCAGCAGCCTCGGAGTCCAGAGCACAGATACGCAGTATTTT. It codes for CASSLGVQSTDTQYF.